This TCR beta chain was obtained from a study of cytomegalovirus exposure and HLA in healthy donors. Unmatched junction bases numbered 2, after V lost 5 bases and J lost 2 bases. Germline CDR1 and CDR2: SGHTS and YDEGEE. The CDR3 sequence is 13 residues long. PCR amplification relied on 60 Vbeta primers (plus 13 Jbeta primers). Clones were read by immunoSEQ multiplex PCR, and TCRdb kept only the in-frame ones, dropping some. Among 74,000 or so clones, 78% were seen once, and the ten largest hold 5.5%. Study-wide results and limits: Earlier results showed most TCR beta V segments being productive about 87% or about 30% of the time. In presence/absence analyses, roughly uniform sequencing depth across donors was assumed. On later analysis, the bulk of CMV-associated TCR beta chains appeared to be HLA-restricted.

There were likely unrecorded immune exposures, though donors were nominally healthy when sampled. With respect to this clone: As yet, its antigen is unknown.

The sequencing input was PBMCs. The chain couples TRBV5-8 to TRBJ1-2; 8 bases agree with TRBD1. The sequence was collected from a male donor in good health and CMV-seropositive. The CDR3: CASRYRGNYGYTF. The DNA of the CDR3 is TGTGCCAGCAGATACAGGGGGAACTATGGCTACACCTTC. Full variable domain (remainder filled in from reference TRBV5-8 and TRBJ1-2): EAGVTQSPTHLIKTRGQQATLRCSPISGHTSVYWYQQALGLGLQFLLWYDEGEERNRGNFPPRFSGRQFPNYSSELNVNALELEDSALYLCASRYRGNYGYTFGSGTRLTVV.